These 12 T cell receptor beta chains came from one sample sequenced in a study of shared clonotypes between healthy human individuals (dated by TCRdb to about 2020). Library preparation was by the immunoSEQ multiplex PCR assay. TCRdb limited this immuneACCESS table to in-frame rearrangements with V and J called. A share of clones is missing; checked studies link under half to unresolved V genes, and the rest is unexplained. The sample records 2 million to 2.5 million clones, 85% to 95% of which are singletons. The biggest ten clones account for about 0.41% of the sample. Source material: naive CD4+ T cells from PBMCs. The intended sense of this specimen's cell subset or site label: CD45RA+ positively selected. The receptors were gathered from a man aged 18 to 35 in good health. Some clones in this sample may be carry-over from other donors' samples.

About this clone itself: Other nucleotide sequences from this sample produce the same CDR3. The chain recombines TRBV15 with TRBJ1-1, with D possibly TRBD1 on 6 matching bases. Germline V gene sequence: CDR1 LNHNV, CDR2 YYDKDF (reference sequence). Trimming removed 1 base at V and 1 base at J, with 7 bases between. CDR3 length: 14 amino acids. The CDR3 sequence is CATSRGRGNTEAFF. The CDR3 nucleotides are TGTGCCACCAGCAGAGGCAGGGGGAACACTGAAGCTTTCTTT.

The V and J genes are TRBV5-4 and TRBJ2-7; D is perhaps TRBD1 (6 bases). Trimming removed 4 bases at V and 7 bases at J, with 18 bases between. The germline CDR1 and CDR2 sequences are SGHNT and YYREEE (reference sequence). The CDR3 spans 14 residues. CDR3 sequence: CASSLTGSVREQYF. The CDR3 coding sequence is TGTGCCAGCAGCCTCACAGGGTCCGTGAGGGAGCAGTACTTC.

V gene TRBV28 combines with J gene TRBJ1-2, with D perhaps TRBD1 (6 bases). Trimming shortened V by 4 bases and J by 1 base, and 13 bases separated the two germline ends. The CDR3 consists of 15 residues. Germline V gene sequence: CDR1 MDHEN, CDR2 SYDVKM. The DNA of the CDR3 is TGTGCCAGCAGTTCACAGGGACTCCTTAACTATGGCTACACCTTC. As protein: CASSSQGLLNYGYTF.

This clone came up a few times. The rearrangement links TRBV7-9 to TRBJ2-1, with D perhaps TRBD2 (7 bases). Germline V CDR1 and CDR2: SEHNR, FQNEAQ (reference sequence). V was cut by 5 bases and J by 6 bases, with 14 bases left in between. This CDR3 region has 14 residues. As DNA, the CDR3 is TGTGCCAGCAGCCCTAGCGGACAGAGCAATGAGCAGTTCTTC. Protein product: CASSPSGQSNEQFF.

The rearrangement uses TRBV18 and TRBJ2-7; 7 bases map to TRBD1. Germline V gene lookup returns CDR1 KGHSH and CDR2 LQKENI. The CDR3 contains 17 residues. After removal of 4 bases from V and 3 bases from J, the junction contained 15 bases not matched to a gene. CDR3 in DNA: TGTGCCAGCTCACACAGGGGATTAAGGGGCTCAGACTACGAGCAGTACTTC. Its protein is CASSHRGLRGSDYEQYF.

This clone has a single count. V and J are TRBV6-6 and TRBJ2-1, with 8 positions matching TRBD2. Germline V gene sequence: CDR1 MNHNY, CDR2 SVGAGI (reference sequence). V was pared by 6 bases and J by 5 bases, with 9 bases of the junction left unmatched. CDR3 length equals 15 residues. CDR3 nucleotides: TGTGCCAGCAGAAGGGGTAGCGGGAATAACAATGAGCAGTTCTTC. This gives the protein CASRRGSGNNNEQFF.

This rearrangement joins TRBV18 to TRBJ1-1, with D possibly TRBD1 on 5 matching bases. Trimming left V 6 bases short and J 6 bases short, with 14 bases between. Germline loops: CDR1 KGHSH, CDR2 LQKENI. The CDR3 length is 13 residues. The CDR3 protein is CASSPSGRPEAFF. Written as DNA, the CDR3 is TGTGCCAGCTCCCCTTCAGGGCGCCCTGAAGCTTTCTTT.

The rearrangement joins TRBV11-2 to TRBJ1-2; D is undetermined. The CDR3 runs to 13 residues. V lost 5 bases, J lost 0 bases, and 7 bases lay in between. Germline V CDR1 and CDR2: SGHAT, FQNNGV. The DNA for the CDR3 is TGTGCCAGCAGCCGAGACACTAACTATGGCTACACCTTC. Amino acid sequence: CASSRDTNYGYTF.

Turning to this clone: In the same sample, other DNA sequences code for this CDR3. The gene calls are TRBV5-1 and TRBJ2-1; D perhaps matches TRBD2 (6 bases). This CDR3 is built from 15 residues. V lost 0 bases and J 0 bases, leaving 7 bases between the germline ends. Per germline, CDR1 SGHRS and CDR2 YFSETQ. The CDR3 here is CASSLVGGSYNEQFF. CDR3 DNA sequence: TGCGCCAGCAGCTTGGTCGGGGGCTCCTACAATGAGCAGTTCTTC.

The CDR3 coding sequence is TGTGCCAGCTGCCAGGAGGCCCCGGATACGAGAGAGCAGTACTTC. Translating it yields CASCQEAPDTREQYF. The J gene is TRBJ2-7, the V gene TRBV2; the D gene is possibly TRBD2 (5 bases). Per germline, CDR1 SNHLY and CDR2 FYNNEI. The CDR3 extends over 15 amino acids. V was trimmed by 8 bases and J by 7 bases, leaving 24 bases between them.

The chain employs TRBV28 and TRBJ2-7; D possibly corresponds to TRBD1 (7 bases). The CDR3 length is 15 residues. V lost 5 bases and J 2 bases, leaving 16 bases between the germline ends. Germline V gene lookup returns CDR1 MDHEN and CDR2 SYDVKM. This CDR3 is CASSRATGRTYEQYF. The CDR3, as DNA: TGTGCCAGCAGTCGTGCGACAGGGAGGACCTACGAGCAGTACTTC.

This chain links TRBV7-8 with TRBJ2-5, with D hard to call. V shed 5 bases and J shed 1 base, with 8 bases lying between them. Germline CDR1 is SGHVS and CDR2 is FQNEAQ. This CDR3 region has 13 residues. CDR3 loop: CASSPLGQETQYF. Here the CDR3 DNA reads TGTGCCAGCAGCCCTTTGGGCCAAGAGACCCAGTACTTC.